The source of this TCR beta chain is a study of siplizumab effects on memory and regulatory T cells. General observations from the study: Major contributors to the alloresponse seemed to be naive T cells, which also appeared more diverse than memory cells. Unstimulated subsets accounted for the mapping of only a minor share of the clones that were alloreactive.

Some clones are missing from TCRdb's copy, which holds only in-frame ones; the method was immunoSEQ multiplex PCR. The sample yields fewer than 120,000 clones, roughly 92% seen once. As to this clone: As yet, its antigen is unknown.

This TCR came from a human donor in good health. The sequenced sample was CD4+ T cells sorted from blood.

Here the CDR3 reads CASSDGLMGSGNTIYF. The DNA for the CDR3 is TGCGCCAGCAGCGACGGACTCATGGGCTCTGGAAACACCATATATTTT. The rearrangement joins TRBV5-1 to TRBJ1-3, with D hard to call. CDR1 and CDR2 from the germline V gene are SGHRS and YFSETQ. This CDR3 has 16 amino acids. V lost 4 bases, J lost 0 bases, and 14 bases lay in between.